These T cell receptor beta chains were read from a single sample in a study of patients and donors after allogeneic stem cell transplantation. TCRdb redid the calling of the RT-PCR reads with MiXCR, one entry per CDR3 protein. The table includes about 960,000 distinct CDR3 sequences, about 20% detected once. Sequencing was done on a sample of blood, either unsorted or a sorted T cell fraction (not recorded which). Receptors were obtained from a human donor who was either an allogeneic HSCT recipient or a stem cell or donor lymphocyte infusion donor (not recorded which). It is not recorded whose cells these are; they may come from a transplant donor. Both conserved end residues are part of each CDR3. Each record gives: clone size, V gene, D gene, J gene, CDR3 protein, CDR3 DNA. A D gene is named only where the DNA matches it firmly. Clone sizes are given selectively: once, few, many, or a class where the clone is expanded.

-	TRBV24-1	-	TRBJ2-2	CATGVAGNTGELFF	TGTGCCACAGGGGTAGCAGGGAACACCGGGGAGCTGTTTTTT
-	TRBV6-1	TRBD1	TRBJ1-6	CASSTGALDSPLHF	TGTGCCAGCAGCACAGGGGCTTTGGATTCACCCCTCCACTTT
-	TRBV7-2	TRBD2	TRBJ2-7	CASSPSGGVSYEQYF	TGTGCCAGCAGTCCCAGCGGGGGGGTCTCCTACGAGCAGTACTTC
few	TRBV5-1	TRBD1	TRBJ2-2	CASSLKTGGLGSGTGELFF	TGCGCCAGCAGCTTGAAGACAGGGGGCCTTGGGAGTGGGACCGGGGAGCTGTTTTTT
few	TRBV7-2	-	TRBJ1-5	CASGTQTGNQPQHF	TGTGCCAGCGGAACCCAGACGGGAAATCAGCCCCAGCATTTT
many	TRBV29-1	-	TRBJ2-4	CSVEEGVSNQYF	TGCAGCGTTGAAGAGGGCGTTAGCAACCAGTACTTC
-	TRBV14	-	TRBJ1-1	CASSPGISPVGLNTEAFF	TGTGCCAGCAGCCCGGGTATAAGTCCAGTGGGGCTGAACACTGAAGCTTTCTTT
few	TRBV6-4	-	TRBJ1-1	CASSEQAHTEAFF	TGTGCCAGCAGTGAGCAGGCTCACACTGAAGCTTTCTTT
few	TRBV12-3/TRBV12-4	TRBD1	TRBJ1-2	CASIPRQGAGYTF	TGTGCCAGCATTCCCCGACAGGGAGCCGGCTACACCTTC
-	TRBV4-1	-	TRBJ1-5	CASSPGSLGNQPQHF	TGCGCCAGCAGCCCCGGGAGTTTGGGCAATCAGCCCCAGCATTTT
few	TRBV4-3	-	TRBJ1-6	CASSQGREIYSPLHF	TGCGCCAGCAGCCAAGGCAGGGAAATATATTCACCCCTCCACTTT
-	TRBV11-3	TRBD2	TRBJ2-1	CASSFLGTSGMGNEQFF	TGTGCCAGCAGCTTTCTGGGGACTAGCGGGATGGGCAATGAGCAGTTCTTC
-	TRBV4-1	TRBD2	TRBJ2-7	CASSLRLSGISYEQYF	TGCGCCAGCAGCCTCCGACTTAGCGGGATTTCCTACGAGCAGTACTTC
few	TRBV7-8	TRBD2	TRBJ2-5	CASSPPGTSVETQYF	TGTGCCAGCAGCCCACCCGGGACTAGCGTTGAGACCCAGTACTTC
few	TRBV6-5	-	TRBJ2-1	CASSYNGNYNEQFF	TGTGCCAGCAGTTACAACGGAAACTACAATGAGCAGTTCTTC
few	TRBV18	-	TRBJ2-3	CASSPVASDTQYF	TGTGCCAGCTCACCTGTGGCGTCAGATACGCAGTATTTT
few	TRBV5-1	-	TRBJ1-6	CASSLISGGSDNSPLHF	TGCGCCAGCAGCTTGATTTCTGGGGGCTCGGATAATTCACCCCTCCACTTT
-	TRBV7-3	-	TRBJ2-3	CASSLGYGADTQYF	TGTGCCAGCAGCTTAGGGTATGGCGCAGATACGCAGTATTTT
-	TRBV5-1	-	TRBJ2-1	CASSPRGVRNEQFF	TGCGCCAGCAGCCCCCGAGGTGTTAGGAATGAGCAGTTCTTC
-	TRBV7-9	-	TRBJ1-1	CASSVDGGGRGTEAFF	TGTGCCAGCAGCGTAGACGGGGGGGGAAGGGGTACTGAAGCTTTCTTT
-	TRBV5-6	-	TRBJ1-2	CASSLVRENSNYGYTF	TGTGCCAGCAGCTTGGTCAGGGAGAATTCTAACTATGGCTACACCTTC
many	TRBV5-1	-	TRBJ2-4	CASSLDGEAKNIQYF	TGCGCCAGCAGCTTGGACGGTGAAGCCAAAAACATTCAGTACTTC
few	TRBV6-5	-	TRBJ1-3	CASGPRNTIYF	TGTGCCAGCGGGCCCAGAAACACCATATATTTT
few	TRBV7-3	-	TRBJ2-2	CASSLLQKGTGELFF	TGTGCCAGCAGCTTACTCCAAAAAGGCACCGGGGAGCTGTTTTTT
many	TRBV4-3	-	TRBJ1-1	CASSQDRGVGTEAFF	TGCGCCAGCAGCCAAGATAGGGGCGTGGGGACTGAAGCTTTCTTT
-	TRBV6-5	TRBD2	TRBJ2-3	CASSYVSGGSTDTQYF	TGTGCCAGCAGTTACGTTAGCGGGGGCAGTACAGATACGCAGTATTTT
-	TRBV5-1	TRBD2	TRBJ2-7	CASSRSGRMYF	TGCGCCAGCAGTCGAAGCGGGAGGATGTACTTC
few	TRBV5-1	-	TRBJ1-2	CASSGKGLYGYTF	TGCGCCAGCAGCGGGAAGGGGCTCTATGGCTACACCTTC
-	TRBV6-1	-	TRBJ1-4	CASRRVPNSDEKLFF	TGTGCCAGCCGCCGAGTCCCCAACTCAGATGAAAAACTGTTTTTT
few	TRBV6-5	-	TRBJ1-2	CASSYTGLRFDGYTF	TGTGCCAGCAGCTACACAGGGCTTCGATTTGATGGCTACACCTTC
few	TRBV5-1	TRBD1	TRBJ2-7	CASSLTTRTGAYEQYF	TGCGCCAGCAGCTTAACTACCCGGACAGGGGCCTACGAGCAGTACTTC
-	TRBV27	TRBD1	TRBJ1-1	CASSFDRGPNTEAFF	TGTGCCAGCAGTTTCGACAGGGGCCCGAACACTGAAGCTTTCTTT
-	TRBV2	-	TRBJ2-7	CASNRDRGGEQYF	TGTGCCAGCAATCGGGACCGTGGGGGCGAGCAGTACTTC
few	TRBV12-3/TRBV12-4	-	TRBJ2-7	CASSPRGALRGYEQYF	TGTGCCAGCAGTCCCCGGGGGGCCCTCCGAGGGTACGAGCAGTACTTC
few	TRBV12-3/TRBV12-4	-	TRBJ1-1	CASSSGGIDTEAFF	TGTGCCAGCAGCTCGGGGGGTATCGACACTGAAGCTTTCTTT
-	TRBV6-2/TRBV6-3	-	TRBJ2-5	CASSYGPGNQETQYF	TGTGCCAGCAGTTACGGGCCGGGTAACCAAGAGACCCAGTACTTC
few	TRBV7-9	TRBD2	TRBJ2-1	CASSSPRGVGEQFF	TGTGCCAGCAGCTCCCCGCGGGGGGTAGGTGAGCAGTTCTTC
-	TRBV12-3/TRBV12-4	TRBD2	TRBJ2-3	CASSHTSASTDTQYF	TGTGCCAGCAGCCATACTAGCGCTAGCACAGATACGCAGTATTTT
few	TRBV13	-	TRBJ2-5	CASRITGGVEETQYF	TGTGCCAGCAGAATAACCGGCGGGGTTGAGGAGACCCAGTACTTC
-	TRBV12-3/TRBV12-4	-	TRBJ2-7	CASSLWGTAYEQYF	TGTGCCAGCAGTTTATGGGGGACCGCCTACGAGCAGTACTTC
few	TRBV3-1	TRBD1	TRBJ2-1	CASSQAPRGYNEQFF	TGTGCCAGCAGCCAAGCCCCCAGGGGGTACAATGAGCAGTTCTTC
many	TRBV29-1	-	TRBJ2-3	CSVGGMLTDTQYF	TGCAGCGTTGGTGGGATGCTCACAGATACGCAGTATTTT
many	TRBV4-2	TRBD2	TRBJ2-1	CASSRSTAGGRFNEQFF	TGTGCCAGCAGCCGATCAACAGCGGGGGGGCGGTTCAATGAGCAGTTCTTC
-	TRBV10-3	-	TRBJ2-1	CAISDDWGEQFF	TGTGCCATCAGTGACGACTGGGGTGAGCAGTTCTTC
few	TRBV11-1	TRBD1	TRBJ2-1	CASSLARDRGSSYNEQFF	TGTGCCAGCAGCTTAGCTCGGGACAGGGGGTCTTCCTACAATGAGCAGTTCTTC
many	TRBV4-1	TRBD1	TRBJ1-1	CASSQGQGSEAFF	TGTGCCAGCAGCCAAGGACAGGGTAGTGAAGCTTTCTTT
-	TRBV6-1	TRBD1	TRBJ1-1	CASSQPTGDTEAFF	TGTGCCAGCAGCCAGCCGACAGGGGACACTGAAGCTTTCTTT
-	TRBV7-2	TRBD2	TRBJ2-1	CASSLGPGGVYNEQFF	TGTGCCAGCAGCTTAGGCCCCGGGGGGGTGTACAATGAGCAGTTCTTC
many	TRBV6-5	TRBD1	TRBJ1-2	CASSYDRGRDYGYTF	TGTGCCAGCAGTTACGACAGGGGGCGCGACTATGGCTACACCTTC
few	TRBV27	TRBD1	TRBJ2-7	CASSSLSGGPYEQYF	TGTGCCAGCAGTTCGCTATCAGGGGGCCCATACGAGCAGTACTTC
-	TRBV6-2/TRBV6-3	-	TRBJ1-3	CASSQSPNTIYF	TGTGCCAGCAGCCAATCGCCGAACACCATATATTTT
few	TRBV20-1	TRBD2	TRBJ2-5	CSARVWLAGVGGEQETQYF	TGCAGTGCTAGAGTTTGGCTAGCGGGAGTGGGGGGGGAACAAGAGACCCAGTACTTC
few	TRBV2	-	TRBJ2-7	CAVRGRFHEQYF	TGTGCCGTCCGAGGGCGTTTCCACGAGCAGTACTTC
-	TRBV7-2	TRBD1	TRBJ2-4	CASSSDGTVKNIQYF	TGTGCCAGCAGCTCGGACGGGACAGTCAAAAACATTCAGTACTTC
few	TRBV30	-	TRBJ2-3	CAWSAPIVGDTQYF	TGTGCCTGGAGTGCCCCCATCGTTGGAGATACGCAGTATTTT
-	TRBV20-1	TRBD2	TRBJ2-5	CSASPSGGRQETQYF	TGCAGTGCTAGTCCTAGCGGGGGACGCCAAGAGACCCAGTACTTC
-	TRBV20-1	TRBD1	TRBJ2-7	CSARTGVEQYF	TGCAGTGCTCGGACAGGGGTCGAGCAGTACTTC